This T cell receptor (beta chain) originates from a study of T cell responses to AZD1222 COVID-19 vaccine (dated by TCRdb to about 2021). Broadly, across the study: A total of more than 230 trial participants underwent TCR sequencing, of whom 207 had received two doses of AZD1222 and 26 had received two doses of the MenACWY control vaccine. Trial participants were enrolled by age into subgroups of 18-55, 56-69 and 70-plus years, and about 150, 27 and 61 TCR-sequenced participants, respectively, were included in these subgroups. General findings and caveats noted by the study authors: Participants were mostly white British and included more females than males, and it was suggested by the authors that clonal diversity may have been underestimated. Vaccine-associated CD4 TCRs spanned the whole spike protein, with dominant responses in regions 160-218 and 743-854. Nearly half of unique spike-specific TCRs reportedly recognized epitopes outside regions mutated in the B.1.351 and B.1.1.7 variants. Conclusions about previously exposed vaccinees are limited because only 5 or 6 AZD1222 recipients were SARS-CoV-2 seropositive at baseline. Because no day 14 peak-response samples were available, the repertoires could be characterized only after the peak T cell response. Spike-specific TCR breadth and depth rose significantly after two AZD1222 doses compared with day 0 and with MenACWY recipients. The 56-69-year group was small, and its depth increase did not reach significance, likely because of low power.

V is reduced by 6 bases and J by 5 bases, leaving a spacing of 24 bases between them. The CDR3 measures 16 amino acids from cysteine to phenylalanine. Only the CDR3 region is kept as DNA, spanning 48 bases read in frame from base 1. CDR1 and CDR2, looked up from the germline V gene (reference sequence), are SGHNT and YYREEE. A remark on this clone: Which antigen it targets is not known. No base quality information exists; no much larger clone differs at one position.

In light of the paper, this sample's time point label describes: about 28 days (+/-7) after the second vaccine dose. AZD1222 recipients whose second dose came at about 4 weeks and those whose second dose came at about 12 weeks were combined into one group, since spike-specific TCR depth and breadth did not differ between the two schedules. Samples from vaccinated people were obtained from the UK trials COV001 and COV002, which included a single-blind randomized controlled phase 2/3 trial of AZD1222 (ChAdOx1 nCoV-19) in healthy adults. For TCRbeta chain sequencing, PBMC samples were collected from trial participants at day 0 and at day 28 after the second dose. The CDR3 regions of human TCRbeta chains were analyzed by immunosequencing. Regarding the original processing steps: TCRs in the repertoires were matched against a reference library of SARS-CoV-2-specific TCRs that had been generated with the MIRA antigen-specificity platform. Breadth was defined as the fraction of unique TCRs that were SARS-CoV-2-associated. Depth was defined as the fraction of total T cells that were SARS-CoV-2-associated. Using the MIRA data, each spike-specific TCR was mapped to the spike region that the TCR reacts to and placed in a CD4 or CD8 class. Log10-transformed breadth and depth values were compared by one-way ANOVA with Sidak's multiple comparisons tests. In its TCRdb copy, this immuneACCESS table keeps in-frame sequences only and misses some clones. Where compared with another copy, unresolved V genes explain less than half of these, and the others have no known cause. Clone size and V and J calls were adopted from that table, with D and trimming inferred from the DNA. Here the sample has some 45,000 clones; around 91% occur a single time. About a third of the sample lies in the top ten.

The V and J genes are TRBV5-4 and TRBJ2-7; tentative D gene TRBD2, with 6 bases matching. Sequencing was performed on peripheral blood, taken 28 days after the second AZD1222 dose. The source of this sequence is an adult who received the AZD1222 COVID-19 vaccine. The DNA reads TGTGCCAGCACCCCAGTGCGAGGGACTGGCCTGAACGAGCAGTACTTC. It is translated as CASTPVRGTGLNEQYF.